This is a list of T cell receptor beta chains from one sample in a study of T cell changes during pregnancy in multiple sclerosis. Measured with immunoSEQ multiplex PCR; TCRdb has only the in-frame clones, and not every one. The sample yields under 70,000 clones, approximately 91% seen once. This material consisted of CD4+ T cells from peripheral blood mononuclear cells, taken in the first trimester of pregnancy. The receptors shown here come from a female donor with multiple sclerosis, enrolled in a pregnancy study. Both conserved end residues are part of each CDR3. Size tells how often a clone was seen (once, few, many) or the class of an expanded clone, and some rows leave it out.

abundance: NA; v_gene: TRBV4-3; j_gene: TRBJ2-1; CDR3aa: CASSQDNSGSDEQFF
abundance: NA; v_gene: TRBV10-3; j_gene: TRBJ1-6; CDR3aa: CAIRGGSSYNSPLHF
abundance: NA; v_gene: TRBV7-2; j_gene: TRBJ2-3; CDR3aa: CASSLSPAGPGSTDTQYF
abundance: once; v_gene: TRBV5-4; j_gene: TRBJ2-7; CDR3aa: CASRADSLSYEQYF
abundance: once; v_gene: TRBV5-1; j_gene: TRBJ2-2; CDR3aa: CASSLGGITGELFF
abundance: NA; v_gene: TRBV5-1; j_gene: TRBJ2-5; CDR3aa: CASSTQGPPREETQYF
abundance: NA; v_gene: TRBV19; j_gene: TRBJ1-1; CDR3aa: CASSIDRGPNTEAFF
abundance: NA; v_gene: TRBV7-2; j_gene: TRBJ2-3; CDR3aa: CASSLPGQPTDTQYF
abundance: NA; v_gene: TRBV6-5; j_gene: TRBJ1-1; CDR3aa: CASSYRGSNTEAFF
abundance: NA; v_gene: TRBV29-1; j_gene: TRBJ2-2; CDR3aa: CSVVAGGDGELFF
abundance: NA; v_gene: TRBV10-2; j_gene: TRBJ1-1; CDR3aa: CASSGELQGGENTEAFF
abundance: NA; v_gene: TRBV4-1; j_gene: TRBJ2-7; CDR3aa: CASSRGTGGRLEQYF
abundance: NA; v_gene: TRBV4-2; j_gene: TRBJ2-7; CDR3aa: CASSRNQDRTYEQYF
abundance: NA; v_gene: TRBV7-2; j_gene: TRBJ1-6; CDR3aa: CASSLGGRVSPLHF
abundance: NA; v_gene: TRBV11-2; j_gene: TRBJ2-1; CDR3aa: CASTRLLSSYNEQFF
abundance: NA; v_gene: TRBV10-2; j_gene: TRBJ2-1; CDR3aa: CASRFSRTVSYNEQFF
abundance: NA; v_gene: TRBV6-5; j_gene: TRBJ1-1; CDR3aa: CASSNRQGAAFF
abundance: NA; v_gene: TRBV7-2; j_gene: TRBJ1-2; CDR3aa: CASSLEAQRIPYGYTF
abundance: once; v_gene: TRBV4-3; j_gene: TRBJ1-2; CDR3aa: CASSQSIQGGYGYTF
abundance: NA; v_gene: TRBV6-1; j_gene: TRBJ2-7; CDR3aa: CASSDRGPEEQYF
abundance: NA; v_gene: TRBV7-7; j_gene: TRBJ2-7; CDR3aa: CASSPLHEQYF
abundance: NA; v_gene: TRBV19; j_gene: TRBJ1-2; CDR3aa: CASSLGGRSDGYTF
abundance: NA; v_gene: TRBV5-1; j_gene: TRBJ2-3; CDR3aa: CASSLEGGRTQYF